Sequencing of this T cell receptor beta chain was carried out in a study of control samples from healthy donors and cancer patients. Turning to this clone: One base away lies a much larger clone, so this may be a sequencing read error.

The method was immunoSEQ multiplex PCR; TCRdb's version includes in-frame clones alone and lacks a portion of them. The sample has 150,000 or so clones; roughly 93% are singletons. CDR1 and CDR2 (germline): SNHLY, FYNNEI. Trimming removed 5 bases at V and 0 bases at J, with 9 bases between. This CDR3 is 14 amino acids long. What was sequenced was blood. The source is a young man in good health. This chain joins TRBV2 and TRBJ2-3; tentatively, D is TRBD2 (6 bases). The DNA of the CDR3 is TGTGCCAGCAGTTTTGGGACTAGCACAGATACGCAGTATTTT. It yields the protein CASSFGTSTDTQYF.